The sample holds a few counts of the clone carrying this T cell receptor beta chain. The data were produced by immunoSEQ multiplex PCR, yet TCRdb's version contains in-frame clones alone and is incomplete. This repertoire shows about 130,000 clones, about 75% found once; its top ten account for around a fifth. The data belong to a study of blood T cell repertoires in COVID-19. Across the whole study: COVID-19 samples, acute and convalescent, were from the United States, Italy and Spain. The analysed material was cDNA or gDNA that came from T cells, B-cell-depleted T cells, or PBMCs.

Germline lookup yields CDR1 SGHVS and CDR2 FQNEAQ. This CDR3 is built from 19 residues. With V trimmed by 4 bases and J by 11 bases, 28 bases remained unmatched. The V and J genes are TRBV7-8 and TRBJ1-1, with TRBD1 matching 7 bases. The sequenced sample consisted of peripheral blood. The source is an older man with acute or convalescent COVID-19. Here the CDR3 DNA reads TGTGCCAGCAGCTCCACCTCGGGACAGACGATTAGTTTGACATGGTCGGCTTTCTTT. This gives the protein CASSSTSGQTISLTWSAFF. The variable domain in full, with the rest retrieved from reference TRBV7-8 and TRBJ1-1, is GAGVSQSPRYKVAKRGQDVALRCDPISGHVSLFWYQQALGQGPEFLTYFQNEAQLDKSGLPSDRFFAERPEGSVSTLKIQRTQQEDSAVYLCASSSTSGQTISLTWSAFFGQGTRLTVV.